The entry below describes one T cell receptor beta chain. Its antigen is currently unknown. It was with 60 Vbeta and 13 Jbeta primers that the PCR ran. Data came from immunoSEQ multiplex PCR; TCRdb stores just in-frame clones and leaves some out. The data show fewer than 250,000 clones, with 70% to 80% seen just once and 1.8% held by the top ten. This record belongs to a study of cytomegalovirus exposure and HLA in healthy donors. Study-wide results and limits: Rare sequences made up most TCRs, while some public TCRs were found in many donors.

Likely unrecorded immune exposures existed in these nominally healthy donors. The CDR3 is 18 residues long. V was pared by 3 bases and J by 4 bases, with 10 bases of the junction left unmatched. Germline lookup yields CDR1 SGDLS and CDR2 YYNGEE. The receptor comes from a woman in her 30s in good health and CMV-seronegative. Material for sequencing was PBMCs. The chain carries TRBV9 and TRBJ2-5, with 15 bases identical to TRBD2. CDR3 nucleotides: TGTGCCAGCAGCGATGGGACTAGCGGGAGGCCCTACCCAGAGACCCAGTACTTC. Amino acids: CASSDGTSGRPYPETQYF.